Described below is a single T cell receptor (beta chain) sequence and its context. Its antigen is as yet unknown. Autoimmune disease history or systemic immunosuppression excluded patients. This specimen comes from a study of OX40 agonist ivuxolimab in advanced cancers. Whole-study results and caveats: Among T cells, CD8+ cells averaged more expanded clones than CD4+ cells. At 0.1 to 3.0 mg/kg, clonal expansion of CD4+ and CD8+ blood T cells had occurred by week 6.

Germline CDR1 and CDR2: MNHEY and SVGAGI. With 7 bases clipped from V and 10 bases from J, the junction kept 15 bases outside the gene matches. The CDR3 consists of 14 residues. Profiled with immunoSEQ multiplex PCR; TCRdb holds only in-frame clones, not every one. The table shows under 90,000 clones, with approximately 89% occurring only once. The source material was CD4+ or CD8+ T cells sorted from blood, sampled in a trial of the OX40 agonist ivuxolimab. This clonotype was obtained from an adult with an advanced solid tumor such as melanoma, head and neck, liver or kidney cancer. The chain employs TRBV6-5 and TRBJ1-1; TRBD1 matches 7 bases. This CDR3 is CASIPARQGLRAFF. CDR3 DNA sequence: TGTGCCAGCATCCCAGCCCGACAGGGTTTGAGAGCTTTCTTT.